A selection of T cell receptor beta chains follows, all from one sample in a study of blood T cell repertoires in COVID-19. Using immunoSEQ multiplex PCR, the repertoire was profiled, and TCRdb retains in-frame clones only, with some absent. The table shows about 120,000 clones, with over 65% occurring only once. Material: peripheral blood. Receptors originate from a man in his 60s with acute or convalescent COVID-19. Each CDR3 is given without its conserved first and last residue.

J gene | V gene | CDR3 protein
TRBJ2-2 | TRBV6-5 | ASRTGAGELF
TRBJ1-2 | TRBV7-9 | ASSLGTGGIGYT
TRBJ2-5 | TRBV21-1 | ASSKAGQGHQETQY
TRBJ2-5 | TRBV5-1 | ASSYWTGGETQY
TRBJ2-2 | TRBV19 | ASSITSGTGELF
TRBJ1-2 | TRBV20-1 | SAAGRYGYT
TRBJ1-1 | TRBV30 | AWSTTTRGAF
TRBJ1-1 | TRBV7-9 | ASSLAQVNTEAF
TRBJ2-5 | TRBV10-2 | ASLTRLGETQY
TRBJ1-2 | TRBV29-1 | SVEDLGRVYGYT
TRBJ2-4 | TRBV9 | ASSVEGGPINIQY
TRBJ2-1 | TRBV29-1 | SVDGGSYNEQF
TRBJ2-1 | TRBV5-1 | ASSLVRVGYNEQF
TRBJ2-7 | TRBV3-1/TRBV3-2 | ASSQVALAEQY
TRBJ2-5 | TRBV5-4 | ASSLGGGETQY
TRBJ2-5 | TRBV7-9 | ASRLGGPQETQY
TRBJ2-3 | TRBV7-9 | ASSLGLAGGDTQY
TRBJ2-7 | TRBV6-2/TRBV6-3 | ASSRPGLQTIHYEQY
TRBJ2-3 | TRBV24-1 | ATSDATSGGTDTQY
TRBJ2-5 | TRBV19 | ASSGLAARQETQY
TRBJ1-1 | TRBV5-4 | ASSLSVMNTEAF
TRBJ1-1 | TRBV6-5 | ASSYSIGQGAEAF
TRBJ1-2 | TRBV12-3/TRBV12-4 | ASTRGGGDGYT
TRBJ2-5 | TRBV5-1 | ASSFFGREGRETQY
TRBJ2-7 | TRBV7-2 | ASSSEGAPRVTYEQY
TRBJ1-6 | TRBV9 | ASSVGGQGYSPLH
TRBJ2-1 | TRBV6-5 | ASSYAGLAGTNEQF
TRBJ2-1 | TRBV5-1 | ASTTGGHNEQF
TRBJ2-2 | TRBV9 | ASTGGRSDTGELF
TRBJ1-5 | TRBV29-1 | SVGGAAHQPQH
TRBJ2-4 | TRBV19 | ASSIEEGNIQY
TRBJ2-1 | TRBV5-1 | ASSLVRNEQF
TRBJ2-3 | TRBV7-3 | ASSSSSTDTQY
TRBJ1-1 | TRBV6-5 | ASSRAMNTEAF
TRBJ2-7 | TRBV19 | ASSLGHSVDSYEQY
TRBJ2-2 | TRBV4-2 | ASSLLDGAGGMDTGELF
TRBJ2-7 | TRBV11-3 | ASSRPTGDEAYEQY
TRBJ2-5 | TRBV11-3 | ASARGGGRETQY
TRBJ1-1 | TRBV5-5 | ASSPRDTNTEAF
TRBJ2-5 | TRBV19 | ASRGTEETQY
TRBJ1-4 | TRBV30 | ARLEAGGRWDEKLF
TRBJ1-5 | TRBV6-2/TRBV6-3 | ASSPSRRGNQPQH